This entry lists 32 T cell receptor beta chains sequenced from one sample in a study of blood T cell repertoires in COVID-19. Sequencing used immunoSEQ multiplex PCR; TCRdb keeps in-frame clones, though not all of them. The sample contains around 260,000 clones, 88% of which appear only once. The sample comprised peripheral blood. These receptor sequences come from a human donor in a cohort sampled during active COVID-19.

V and J are TRBV30 and TRBJ1-4; D remains unclear. The CDR3 has 18 amino acids. In germline, CDR1 is GTSNPN, CDR2 SVGIG (reference sequence). V was trimmed by 0 bases and J by 7 bases, leaving 24 bases between them. Here the CDR3 DNA reads TGTGCCTGGAGTGTACCTACCCGCAGCCCCGCCTGGAGTGAAAAACTGTTTTTT. It is translated as CAWSVPTRSPAWSEKLFF.

V usage is TRBV6-5 and J usage is TRBJ1-4; D is uncertain. This CDR3 contains 15 residues. Germline V gene data show CDR1 as MNHEY and CDR2 as SVGAGI. Trimming left V 2 bases short and J 8 bases short, with 15 bases between. CDR3 residues: CASSYRGLKGEKLFF. The DNA of the CDR3 is TGTGCCAGCAGTTACCGGGGATTAAAAGGGGAAAAACTGTTTTTT.

This chain joins TRBV6-5 and TRBJ1-4, with 9 bases identical to TRBD1. The ends lost 0 bases at V and 8 bases at J; junction bases unmatched: 7. This CDR3 has 16 amino acids. The V gene's germline CDR1 is MNHEY and CDR2 SVGAGI. The CDR3 here is CASSYSAGGTGEKLFF. In nucleotides, the CDR3 is TGTGCCAGCAGTTACTCGGCCGGGGGGACAGGGGAAAAACTGTTTTTT.

The genes are TRBV25-1 and TRBJ1-4, with 7 bases identical to TRBD1. CDR1 and CDR2 (germline): MGHDK, SYGVNS. There are 16 residues in the CDR3. V gave up 1 base and J gave up 4 bases; unmatched junction bases: 6. The CDR3 spells CASSESGRGFNEKLFF. CDR3 in DNA: TGTGCCAGCAGTGAATCAGGCAGGGGGTTTAATGAAAAACTGTTTTTT.

CDR3 DNA sequence: TGTGCCAGCAGCTTAGACCGGACAGAGCCCGTGGGCTACACCTTC. It codes for CASSLDRTEPVGYTF. The V gene is TRBV11-2, the J gene TRBJ1-2; perhaps TRBD1 as D (6 bases). The CDR3 is made up of 15 amino acids. Germline assignment: CDR1 SGHAT and CDR2 FQNNGV. The germline V and J ends were trimmed by 0 bases and 8 bases, with 16 bases remaining between them.

V usage is TRBV7-9 and J usage is TRBJ2-2; D may be TRBD2 (5 bases). V was shortened by 5 bases and J by 3 bases, with 19 bases between the two germline ends. This CDR3 region has 17 residues. Germline V lookup: CDR1 SEHNR, CDR2 FQNEAQ (reference sequence). This chain's CDR3 is CASSPKGARRYTGELFF. The DNA of the CDR3 is TGTGCCAGCAGCCCGAAAGGAGCCAGGAGGTACACCGGGGAGCTGTTTTTT.

The chain joins TRBV12-3 or TRBV12-4 to TRBJ1-2, with D uncertain. CDR3 size: 13 residues. Trimming cost V 5 bases and J 7 bases, with 14 bases left between them. The CDR3 bases are TGTGCCAGCAGTGCCCCGCCCGCCGGTGGCTACACCTTC. Encoded protein: CASSAPPAGGYTF.

The chain has TRBV5-1 and TRBJ2-7, with D possibly matching TRBD1 (6 bases). CDR1 SGHRS and CDR2 YFSETQ come from the germline V gene. The CDR3 is made up of 16 amino acids. Trimming left V 4 bases short and J 4 bases short, with 21 bases between. The CDR3 nucleotides are TGCGCCAGCAGCCCGAGGAGGCAGGGGCAACAGTACGAGCAGTACTTC. Translated, it gives CASSPRRQGQQYEQYF.

This clone appeared a single time. V usage is TRBV5-4 and J usage is TRBJ1-2; D gene uncertain. The CDR3 is 15 amino acids. The ends were cut back, 6 bases at V and 8 bases at J, with 23 bases in the middle. Germline CDR1 SGHNT, CDR2 YYREEE (reference sequence). The CDR3 region is CASNSVGPLARGYTF. The CDR3 DNA sequence: TGTGCCAGCAACTCCGTCGGCCCCCTGGCGAGGGGCTACACCTTC.

The chain recombines TRBV9 with TRBJ2-1, with D perhaps matching TRBD2 (6 bases). V was cut by 1 base and J by 5 bases, with 10 bases left in between. There are 14 residues in the CDR3. CDR1 is SGDLS and CDR2 is YYNGEE in the germline V gene. The CDR3 DNA follows: TGTGCCAGCAGCGTATCTAGCGCCAACAATGAGCAGTTCTTC. Translated, it gives CASSVSSANNEQFF.

The sample holds one count of this clone. The chain employs TRBV11-2 and TRBJ1-2; D is uncertain. This CDR3 has 13 amino acids. V lost 5 bases, J lost 4 bases, and 11 bases lay in between. CDR1 and CDR2 (germline): SGHAT, FQNNGV. The CDR3 coding sequence is TGTGCCAGCAGCCGAGAGGCGATCTATGGCTACACCTTC. This translates into CASSREAIYGYTF.

Only a few counts were recorded for this clone. This chain uses TRBV18 with TRBJ2-7; weak D call: TRBD2 (7 bases). V lost 3 bases and J lost 5, with 11 bases in between. The CDR3 contains 13 residues. Germline V lookup: CDR1 KGHSH, CDR2 LQKENI. The CDR3 DNA reads as TGTGCCAGCTCACCTAACGGGGGGCACGAGCAGTACTTC. Translated: CASSPNGGHEQYF.

V gene TRBV6-5 combines with J gene TRBJ2-1, with 7 nucleotides matching TRBD2. CDR1 and CDR2 from the germline V gene are MNHEY and SVGAGI. V lost 2 bases and J lost 6; bases outside the gene matches: 1. The CDR3 covers 13 residues. The CDR3 loop reads CASSYGEGNEQFF. DNA of the CDR3: TGTGCCAGCAGTTACGGGGAGGGCAATGAGCAGTTCTTC.

The chain is built from TRBV2 and TRBJ2-1, with D tentatively TRBD1 (5 bases). V was pared by 1 base and J by 9 bases, with 16 bases between. The CDR3 loop spans 15 amino acids. CDR1 is SNHLY, CDR2 FYNNEI, per germline. The CDR3 DNA reads TGTGCCAGCAGTGAAGAGTTTACAGGAAATAGTGAGCAGTTCTTC. It translates to CASSEEFTGNSEQFF.

The V gene is TRBV24-1, the J gene TRBJ2-5; TRBD1 is a possible D gene (6 bases). Per germline, CDR1 KGHDR and CDR2 SFDVKD. Trimming removed 3 bases from V and 0 bases from J, with 10 bases in between. The CDR3 runs to 15 residues. CDR3 coding DNA: TGTGCCACCAGTGATCTCCGGACAGACCAAGAGACCCAGTACTTC. Translated, it gives CATSDLRTDQETQYF.

This clone appeared once. J is TRBJ2-5 and V is TRBV7-9, with 7 positions matching TRBD2. After removal of 5 bases from V and 0 bases from J, the junction contained 9 bases not matched to a gene. From germline, CDR1 is SEHNR and CDR2 FQNEAQ (reference sequence). This CDR3 has 16 amino acids. The CDR3 loop reads CASSLGAGEYQETQYF. For the CDR3, the DNA is TGTGCCAGCAGCCTCGGGGCGGGGGAGTACCAAGAGACCCAGTACTTC.

CDR3 residues: CAWGRVWEEKLFF. In nucleotides, the CDR3 is TGTGCCTGGGGCCGGGTTTGGGAGGAAAAACTGTTTTTT. V usage is TRBV30 and J usage is TRBJ1-4; D remains ambiguous. Looked up from germline, CDR1 is GTSNPN and CDR2 is SVGIG (reference sequence). This CDR3 has 13 residues. V lost 5 bases and J 8 bases, leaving 15 bases between the germline ends.

This clone was found once. The chain joins TRBV6-5 to TRBJ2-7; TRBD2 matches at 10 bases. This CDR3 region has 15 residues. CDR1 and CDR2 from the germline V gene are MNHEY and SVGAGI. After removal of 4 bases from V and 3 bases from J, the junction contained 6 bases not matched to a gene. CDR3 amino acids: CASSLTSGANYEQYF. CDR3 nucleotides: TGTGCCAGCAGTTTAACTAGCGGGGCTAACTACGAGCAGTACTTC.

This clone was counted a single time. V gene TRBV28 combines with J gene TRBJ1-5; possible D gene TRBD1, 5 bases. Trimming removed 5 bases from V and 4 bases from J, with 12 bases in between. The V gene's germline CDR1 is MDHEN and CDR2 SYDVKM. This CDR3 has 14 residues. The CDR3 DNA is TGTGCCAGCAGTCTTCTACAGGAAAATCAGCCCCAGCATTTT. Encoded protein: CASSLLQENQPQHF.

The rearrangement uses TRBV3-1 (or the pseudogene TRBV3-2) and TRBJ2-5; TRBD1 matches at 10 bases. Looked up from germline, CDR1 is LGHDT and CDR2 is YNNKEL (reference sequence). The V gene end was trimmed by 0 bases and the J gene end by 1 base; junction bases not matched to a gene: 8. The CDR3 has 18 residues. CDR3 sequence (DNA): TGTGCCAGCAGCCAAGAAGAAGGGACAGGGGCGTTCCAAGAGACCCAGTACTTC. Translated, it gives CASSQEEGTGAFQETQYF.

The CDR3 bases are TGTGCTAGTGGTTTGCCATCGGACAGGGGGCCAAATAAGCAGTACTTC. Translated, it gives CASGLPSDRGPNKQYF. The rearrangement joins TRBV12-5 to TRBJ2-7; 11 positions agree with TRBD1. From germline, CDR1 is LGHNT and CDR2 FRNRAP. The ends lost 2 bases at V and 8 bases at J; junction bases unmatched: 11. The CDR3 covers 16 residues.

The chain couples TRBV5-8 to TRBJ2-2; D may be TRBD2 (6 bases). With 7 bases removed from V and 2 bases from J, the gap between germline ends came to 18 bases. Germline V gene sequence: CDR1 SGHTS, CDR2 YDEGEE. The CDR3 is made up of 16 amino acids. The CDR3 coding sequence is TGTGCCAGCGGCCCAAGTTGGGGAGGCAACACCGGGGAGCTGTTTTTT. This sequence encodes CASGPSWGGNTGELFF.

The rearrangement uses TRBV7-6 and TRBJ1-5; 8 bases map to TRBD1. CDR1 and CDR2 from the germline V gene are SGHVS and FNYEAQ. The CDR3 totals 17 residues. V was pared by 5 bases and J by 1 base, with 10 bases of the junction left unmatched. In DNA, the CDR3 is TGTGCCAGCAGCCCAGGGACAAACAGGGGGAGCAATCAGCCCCAGCATTTT. Translated: CASSPGTNRGSNQPQHF.

This clone was seen just once. The chain is built from TRBV19 and TRBJ1-4; D call uncertain. V was cut by 4 bases and J by 5 bases, with 14 bases left in between. Germline V CDR1 and CDR2: LNHDA, SQIVND (reference sequence). This CDR3 has 15 residues. The CDR3 loop is CASSTFAQANEKLFF. The CDR3 DNA reads as TGTGCCAGTAGTACATTCGCGCAGGCGAATGAAAAACTGTTTTTT.

The chain links TRBV24-1 to TRBJ2-1; 8 positions agree with TRBD2. CDR3 length equals 17 residues. V gave up 0 bases and J gave up 4 bases; unmatched junction bases: 7. Germline CDR1 reads KGHDR; CDR2 reads SFDVKD. In nucleotides, the CDR3 is TGTGCCACCAGTGATTTGCCCGGGAGCGGGGGATACAATGAGCAGTTCTTC. Its translation: CATSDLPGSGGYNEQFF.

This rearrangement joins TRBV5-8 to TRBJ2-5; D is unresolved. V gave up 0 bases and J gave up 2 bases, with 8 bases separating them. The CDR3 has 14 amino acids. Germline V gene data show CDR1 as SGHTS and CDR2 as YDEGEE. In DNA, the CDR3 is TGTGCCAGCAGCTTGGTCCCTACTCAAGAGACCCAGTACTTC. Its protein is CASSLVPTQETQYF.

This chain uses TRBV5-1 with TRBJ2-7, with a possible D match to TRBD2 (7 bases). Germline V lookup: CDR1 SGHRS, CDR2 YFSETQ. The CDR3 totals 15 residues. The germline V and J ends were trimmed by 3 bases and 4 bases, with 17 bases remaining between them. The CDR3 here is CASSYGPGGAYEQYF. The CDR3 DNA sequence: TGCGCCAGCAGCTACGGTCCGGGGGGCGCGTACGAGCAGTACTTC.

The genes are TRBV6-6 and TRBJ1-2; TRBD1 is a possible D gene (6 bases). The CDR3 covers 16 residues. The germline V and J ends were trimmed by 5 bases and 7 bases, with 23 bases remaining between them. From germline, CDR1 is MNHNY and CDR2 SVGAGI (reference sequence). CDR3 bases: TGTGCCAGCAGTACAGGACAGTATACAGTGGATTTTGGCTACACCTTC. Translated, it gives CASSTGQYTVDFGYTF.

This clone was found many times. The V gene is TRBV4-3, the J gene TRBJ1-3; 8 nucleotides line up with TRBD1. Germline V gene lookup returns CDR1 LGHNA and CDR2 YSLEER. Trimming cost V 4 bases and J 4 bases; bases outside gene matches: 6. This CDR3 region has 15 residues. The CDR3 protein is CASSRDGTGGNTIYF. In DNA form, the CDR3 reads TGCGCCAGCAGCCGGGACGGGACAGGCGGAAACACCATATATTTT.

CDR3 sequence: CASSQGSSYNSPLHF. As DNA, the CDR3 is TGCGCCAGCAGCCAGGGGAGCTCCTATAATTCACCCCTCCACTTT. The rearrangement uses TRBV4-3 and TRBJ1-6; D not resolved. The CDR3 totals 15 residues. Per germline, CDR1 LGHNA and CDR2 YSLEER. The ends were cut back, 3 bases at V and 0 bases at J, with 6 bases in the middle.

This clone was detected only a few times. The chain is built from TRBV6-2 or TRBV6-3 and TRBJ2-1, with TRBD2 matching over 10 bases. J lost 3 bases, V lost 0 bases, and 11 bases had no gene match. CDR1 and CDR2 from the germline V gene are MNHEY and SVGEGT. CDR3 size: 19 residues. The CDR3 region is CASSYSPIELAGGYNEQFF. For the CDR3, the DNA is TGTGCCAGCAGTTACTCCCCCATAGAGTTAGCGGGGGGCTACAATGAGCAGTTCTTC.

The chain employs TRBV19 and TRBJ1-1, with D perhaps matching TRBD1 (6 bases). The CDR3 has 16 amino acids. V was trimmed by 10 bases and J by 4 bases, leaving 25 bases between them. Germline V gene sequence: CDR1 LNHDA, CDR2 SQIVND (reference sequence). CDR3 DNA: TGTGCCACCCCGATATTGGAGGGGGGGCCCACCACTGAAGCTTTCTTT. It codes for CATPILEGGPTTEAFF.